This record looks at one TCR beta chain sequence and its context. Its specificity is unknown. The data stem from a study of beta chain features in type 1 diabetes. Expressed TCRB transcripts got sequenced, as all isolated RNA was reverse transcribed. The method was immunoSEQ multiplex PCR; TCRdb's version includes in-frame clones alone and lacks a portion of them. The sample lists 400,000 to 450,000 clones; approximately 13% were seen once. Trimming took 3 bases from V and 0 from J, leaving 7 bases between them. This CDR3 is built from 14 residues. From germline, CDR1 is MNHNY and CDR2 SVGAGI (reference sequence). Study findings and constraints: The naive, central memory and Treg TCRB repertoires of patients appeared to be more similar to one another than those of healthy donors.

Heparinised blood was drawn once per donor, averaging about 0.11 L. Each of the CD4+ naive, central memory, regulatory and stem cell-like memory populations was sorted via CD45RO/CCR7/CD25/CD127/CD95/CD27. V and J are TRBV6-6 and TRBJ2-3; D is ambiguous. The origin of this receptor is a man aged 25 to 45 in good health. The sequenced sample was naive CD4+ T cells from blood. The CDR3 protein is CASSYGRSTDTQYF. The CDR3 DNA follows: TGTGCCAGCAGTTATGGACGCAGCACAGATACGCAGTATTTT.